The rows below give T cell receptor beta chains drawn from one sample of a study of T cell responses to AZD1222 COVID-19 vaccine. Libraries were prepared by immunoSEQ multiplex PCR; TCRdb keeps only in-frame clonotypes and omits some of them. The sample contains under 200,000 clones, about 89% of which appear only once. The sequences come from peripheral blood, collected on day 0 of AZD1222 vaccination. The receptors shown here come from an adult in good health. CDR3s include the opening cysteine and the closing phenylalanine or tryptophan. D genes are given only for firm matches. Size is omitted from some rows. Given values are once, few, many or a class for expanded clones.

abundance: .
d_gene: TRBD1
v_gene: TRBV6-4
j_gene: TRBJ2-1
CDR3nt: TGTGCCAGCAGTCGGGACAGGGGGCACAATGAGCAGTTCTTC
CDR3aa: CASSRDRGHNEQFF

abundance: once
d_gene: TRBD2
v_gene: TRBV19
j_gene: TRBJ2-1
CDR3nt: TGTGCCAGTAGTATAGATAGGGGCGGGTTAGCGGGAGCCCCCTACAATGAGCAGTTCTTC
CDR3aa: CASSIDRGGLAGAPYNEQFF

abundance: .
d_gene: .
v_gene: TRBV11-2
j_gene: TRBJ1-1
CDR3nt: TGTGCCAGCAGCTTAGCAGTAAACACTGAAGCTTTCTTT
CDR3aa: CASSLAVNTEAFF

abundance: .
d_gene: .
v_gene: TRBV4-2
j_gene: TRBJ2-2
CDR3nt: TGTGCCAGCAGCCAAGAGACCAGGGTCACCGGGGAGCTGTTTTTT
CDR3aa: CASSQETRVTGELFF

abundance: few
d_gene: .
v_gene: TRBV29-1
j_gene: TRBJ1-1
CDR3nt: TGCAGCGTTGAGGTGGGGGGGACACCTGAAGCTTTCTTT
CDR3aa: CSVEVGGTPEAFF

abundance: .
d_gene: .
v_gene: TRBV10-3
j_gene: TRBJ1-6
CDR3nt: TGTGCCATCAGTGAAACCGTACAGGGTTTGAATTCACCCCTCCACTTT
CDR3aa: CAISETVQGLNSPLHF

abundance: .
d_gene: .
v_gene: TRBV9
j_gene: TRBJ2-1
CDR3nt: TGTGCCAGCAGCGTAGCGTTGTCCGGGGACCACAATGAGCAGTTCTTC
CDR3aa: CASSVALSGDHNEQFF

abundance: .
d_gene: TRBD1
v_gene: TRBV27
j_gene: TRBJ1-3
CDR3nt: TGTGCCAGCAGGGGACAGGCCTCTGGAAACACCATATATTTT
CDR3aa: CASRGQASGNTIYF

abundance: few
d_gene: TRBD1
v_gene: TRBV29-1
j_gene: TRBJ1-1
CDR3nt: TGCAGCGTTACACAGGGGGGCACTGAAGCTTTCTTT
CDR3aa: CSVTQGGTEAFF

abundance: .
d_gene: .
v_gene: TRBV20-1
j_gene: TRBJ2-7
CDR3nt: TGCAGTGCTGGAGGGACCTACGAGCAGTACTTC
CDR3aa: CSAGGTYEQYF

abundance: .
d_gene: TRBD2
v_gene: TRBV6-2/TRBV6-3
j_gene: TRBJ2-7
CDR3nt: TGTGCCAGCAGCCTTGGACTAGTCTTGTACGAGCAGTACTTC
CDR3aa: CASSLGLVLYEQYF

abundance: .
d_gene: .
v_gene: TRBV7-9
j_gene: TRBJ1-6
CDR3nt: TGTGCCAGCAGCTCCCCCGGGGGAGTTGGATTTTATTCACCCCTCCACTTT
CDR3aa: CASSSPGGVGFYSPLHF

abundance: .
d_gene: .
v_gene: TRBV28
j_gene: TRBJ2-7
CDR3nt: TGTGCCAGCAGTTTACCGGCGCCGGGGGCCGGCCACGAGCAGTACTTC
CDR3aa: CASSLPAPGAGHEQYF

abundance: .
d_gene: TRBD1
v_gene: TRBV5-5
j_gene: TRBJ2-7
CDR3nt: TGTGCCAGCAGCCCGCCGGACAGGGTTTCCTACGAGCAGTACTTC
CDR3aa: CASSPPDRVSYEQYF

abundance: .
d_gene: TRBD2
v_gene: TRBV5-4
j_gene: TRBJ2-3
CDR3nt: TGTGCCAGCAGGGGTGCAGCGGGGGGGCAGGTAGATACGCAGTATTTT
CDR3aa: CASRGAAGGQVDTQYF

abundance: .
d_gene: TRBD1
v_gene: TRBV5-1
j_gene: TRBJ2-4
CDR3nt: TGCGCCAGCAGCTTGGCCATCGGGACAGGTAATATCAAGTACTTC
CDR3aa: CASSLAIGTGNIKYF

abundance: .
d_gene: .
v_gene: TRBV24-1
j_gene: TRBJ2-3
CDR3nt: TGTGCCACCCGCGCTTCGGTGGGCACAGATACGCAGTATTTT
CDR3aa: CATRASVGTDTQYF

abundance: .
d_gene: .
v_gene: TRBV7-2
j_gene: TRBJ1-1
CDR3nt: TGTGCCAGCAGCTTAGTGTCCCTGGGGGCGAGGGGGAACACTGAAGCTTTCTTT
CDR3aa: CASSLVSLGARGNTEAFF

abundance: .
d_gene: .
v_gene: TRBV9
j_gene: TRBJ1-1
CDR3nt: TGTGCCAGCAGCGTAGGCCCAAACACTGAAGCTTTCTTT
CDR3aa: CASSVGPNTEAFF

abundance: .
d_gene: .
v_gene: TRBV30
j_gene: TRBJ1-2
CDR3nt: TGTGCCTGGAGCCTGCGCCCTGGCTACACCTTC
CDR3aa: CAWSLRPGYTF

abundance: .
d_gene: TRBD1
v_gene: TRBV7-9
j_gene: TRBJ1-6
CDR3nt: TGTGCCAGCAGCTCCAACAGGGGTTTGGCTATCCACTTT
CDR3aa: CASSSNRGLAIHF

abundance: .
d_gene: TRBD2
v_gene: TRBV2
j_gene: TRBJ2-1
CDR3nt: TGTGCCAGCTCAACTAGCGGAGCCCCCGATGAGCAGTTCTTC
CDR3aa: CASSTSGAPDEQFF

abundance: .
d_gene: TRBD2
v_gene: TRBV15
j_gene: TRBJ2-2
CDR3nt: TGTGCCACCAGCAGAGGATTAGCGGGAGGGCCTGGGGTTTTGCCCGGGGAGCTGTTTTTT
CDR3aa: CATSRGLAGGPGVLPGELFF

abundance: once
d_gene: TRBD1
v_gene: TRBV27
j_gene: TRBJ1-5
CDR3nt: TGTGCCAGCAGTGACAGGGGGGAACAGCCCCAGCATTTT
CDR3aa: CASSDRGEQPQHF

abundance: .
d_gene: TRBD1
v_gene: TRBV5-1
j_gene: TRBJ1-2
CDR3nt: TGCGCCAGCGGTGACAGGGAGTTTAATGGCTACACCTTC
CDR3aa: CASGDREFNGYTF

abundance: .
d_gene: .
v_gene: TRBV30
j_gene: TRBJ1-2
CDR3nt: TGTGCCGGACCCCGGGACGGCTATGGCTACACCTTC
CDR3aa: CAGPRDGYGYTF

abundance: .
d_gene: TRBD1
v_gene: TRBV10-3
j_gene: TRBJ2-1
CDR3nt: TGTGCCATCAGTTTAGACAGGGGGACCTACAATGAGCAGTTCTTC
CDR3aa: CAISLDRGTYNEQFF

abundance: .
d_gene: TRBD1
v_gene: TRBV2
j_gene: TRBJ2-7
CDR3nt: TGTGCCACGGGACAGGCCCTCTACGAGCAGTACTTC
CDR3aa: CATGQALYEQYF

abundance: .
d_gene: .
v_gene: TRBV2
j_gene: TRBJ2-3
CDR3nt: TGTGCCAGCGTACGGGGATTCACAGATACGCAGTATTTT
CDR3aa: CASVRGFTDTQYF

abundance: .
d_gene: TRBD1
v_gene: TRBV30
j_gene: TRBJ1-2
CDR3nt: TGTGCCTGGAAGCTGACAGGGGGATATGGCTACACCTTC
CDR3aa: CAWKLTGGYGYTF

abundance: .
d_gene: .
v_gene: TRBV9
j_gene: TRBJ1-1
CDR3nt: TGTGCCAGCACCGAAGGAGGGGCGAACACTGAAGCTTTCTTT
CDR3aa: CASTEGGANTEAFF

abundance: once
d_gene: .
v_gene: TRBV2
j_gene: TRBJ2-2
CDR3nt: TGTGCCAGCATCGGGTGGTACACCGGGGAGCTGTTTTTT
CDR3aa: CASIGWYTGELFF

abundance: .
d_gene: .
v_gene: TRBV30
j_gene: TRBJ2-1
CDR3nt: TGTGCCGGACGCAGGAGGGTGAACAATGAGCAGTTCTTC
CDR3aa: CAGRRRVNNEQFF

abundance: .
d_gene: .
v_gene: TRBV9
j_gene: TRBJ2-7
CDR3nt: TGTGCCAGCAGCGAGGGGACGGCCGCGGCCTACGAGCAGTACTTC
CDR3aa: CASSEGTAAAYEQYF

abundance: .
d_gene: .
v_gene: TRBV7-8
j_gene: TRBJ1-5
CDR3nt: TGTGCCAGCAGCTTAGTGGGTAGTCAGCCCCAGCATTTT
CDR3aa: CASSLVGSQPQHF

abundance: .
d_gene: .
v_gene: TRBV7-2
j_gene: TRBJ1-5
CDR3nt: TGTGCCAGCAGCTTAGGACCGGTTTATAGCAATCAGCCCCAGCATTTT
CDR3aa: CASSLGPVYSNQPQHF

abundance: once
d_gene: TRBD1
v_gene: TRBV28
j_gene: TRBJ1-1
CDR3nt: TGTGCCAGCAGTTGGTTTGGGACAGGGTCGTCCACTGAAGCTTTCTTT
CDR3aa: CASSWFGTGSSTEAFF

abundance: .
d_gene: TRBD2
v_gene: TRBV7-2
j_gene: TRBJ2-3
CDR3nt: TGTGCCAGCAGCCCAGGCCGACTTGCGGGGGGAGGGACAGATACGCAGTATTTT
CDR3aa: CASSPGRLAGGGTDTQYF

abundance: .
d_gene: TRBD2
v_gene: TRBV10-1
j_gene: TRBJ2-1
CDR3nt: TGCGCCAGCAGTGAGGCGGACTCGAGCGGGACCAATGAGCAGTTCTTC
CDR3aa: CASSEADSSGTNEQFF

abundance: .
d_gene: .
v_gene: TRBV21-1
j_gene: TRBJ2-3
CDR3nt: TGTGCCAGCATCCGACTAGCGGGAGTCGCAGATACGCAGTATTTT
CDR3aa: CASIRLAGVADTQYF

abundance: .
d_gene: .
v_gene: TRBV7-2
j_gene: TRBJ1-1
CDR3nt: TGTGCCAGCAGCCGTGACATCGAGACTGAAGCTTTCTTT
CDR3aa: CASSRDIETEAFF

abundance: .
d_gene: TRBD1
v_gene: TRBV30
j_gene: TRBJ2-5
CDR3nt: TGTGCCTGGAGGACAGGGGGCACGGAGACCCAGTACTTC
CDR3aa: CAWRTGGTETQYF

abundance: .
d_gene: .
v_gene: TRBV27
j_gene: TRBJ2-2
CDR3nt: TGTGCCAGCAGATTAGCGGTCACCGGGGAGCTGTTTTTT
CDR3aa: CASRLAVTGELFF

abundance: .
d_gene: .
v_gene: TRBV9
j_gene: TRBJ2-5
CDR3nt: TGTGCCAGCAGCGTAGGCGAGGGGACCCAGTACTTC
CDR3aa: CASSVGEGTQYF

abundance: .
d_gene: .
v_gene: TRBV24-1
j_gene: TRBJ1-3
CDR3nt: TGTGCCACCAGTGAAGGGGCCTACTCTGGAAACACCATATATTTT
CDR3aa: CATSEGAYSGNTIYF

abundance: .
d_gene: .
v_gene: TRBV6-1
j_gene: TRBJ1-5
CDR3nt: TGTGCCAGCAGTGACAGGGACCGGGATCAGCCCCAGCATTTT
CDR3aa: CASSDRDRDQPQHF

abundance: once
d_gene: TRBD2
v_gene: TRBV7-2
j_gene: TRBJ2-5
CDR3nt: TGTGCCAGCAGCTTAGCGCTAGCGGGGGGGCAAGAGACCCAGTACTTC
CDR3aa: CASSLALAGGQETQYF

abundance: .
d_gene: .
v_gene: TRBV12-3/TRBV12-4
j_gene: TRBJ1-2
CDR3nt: TGTGCCTGTCTAAGATTTAACTATGGCTACACCTTC
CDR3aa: CACLRFNYGYTF

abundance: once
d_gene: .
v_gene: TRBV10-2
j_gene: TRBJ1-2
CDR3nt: TGCGCCAGTAGGAGAGGACCTGCGGACTATGGCTACACCTTC
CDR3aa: CASRRGPADYGYTF

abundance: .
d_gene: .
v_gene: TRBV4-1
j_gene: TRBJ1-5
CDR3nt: TGCGCCAGCAGCCGGGGGGACTTACGCAATCAGCCCCAGCATTTT
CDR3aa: CASSRGDLRNQPQHF

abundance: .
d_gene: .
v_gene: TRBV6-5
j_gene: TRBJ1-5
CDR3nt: TGTGCCAGCAGTTACGAGGGCCGTCGGCAGCCCCAGCATTTT
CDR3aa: CASSYEGRRQPQHF

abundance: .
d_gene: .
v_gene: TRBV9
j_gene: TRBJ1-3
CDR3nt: TGTGCCAGCAGCGTGGCAGTGGGCTCTGGAAACACCATATATTTT
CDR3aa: CASSVAVGSGNTIYF

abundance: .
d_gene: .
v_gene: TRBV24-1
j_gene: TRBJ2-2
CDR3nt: TGTGCCACCAGTATAAGGTTCGGGGAGCTGTTTTTT
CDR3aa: CATSIRFGELFF

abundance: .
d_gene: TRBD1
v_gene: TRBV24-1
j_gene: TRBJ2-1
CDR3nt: TGTGCCACCAGTGATTTGGGACAGGAAAGCAATGAGCAGTTCTTC
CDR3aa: CATSDLGQESNEQFF

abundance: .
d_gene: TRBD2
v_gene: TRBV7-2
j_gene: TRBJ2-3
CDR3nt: TGTGCCAGCAGCCCCCTAGCGGGAGTCACAGATACGCAGTATTTT
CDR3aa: CASSPLAGVTDTQYF